This TCR beta chain stems from a study of response to subunit inactivated influenza vaccine. Overall study results and limits: Seasonal influenza vaccination, on each occasion, was suggested by the authors to recruit few new T cells.

CDR1 and CDR2 (germline): SGHRS, YFSETQ. This CDR3 spans 14 amino acids. V lost 0 bases and J 6 bases, leaving 13 bases between the germline ends. MiXCR, applied by TCRdb to the RT-PCR reads, yields one record per CDR3 protein. The data show 500,000 to 600,000 distinct CDR3 sequences, with approximately 11% seen just once and approximately 10% held by the top ten. This clonotype was found many times. Its antigen is not identified. The data were also submitted as part of a second study, on T cells expressing NK-cell markers. That study reports: Generation of TCR beta cDNA was performed by 5'RACE template switching incorporating UMIs. Beta-chain profiling covered CD3+CD56+NKG2C+, CD3+CD56+NKG2C- and CD3+CD56-NKG2C+ sorted subsets. HCMV specificity of expanded NKG2C+ T cell clones remained unclear.

The chain couples TRBV5-1 to TRBJ2-7; D not certain. This sequence was found in a man aged 45-65 years who received an inactivated influenza vaccine. The source was PBMCs from blood, collected on the day of vaccination. CDR3 residues: CASSLASGVGEQYF. The CDR3 DNA is TGCGCCAGCAGCTTGGCCTCAGGAGTTGGCGAGCAGTACTTC.